This T cell receptor beta chain was profiled in a study of T cells in Graves' hyperthyroidism and ophthalmopathy (dated by TCRdb to about 2019). For the study in its entirety: A discovery cohort of about a hundred patients, about 44 with Graves' ophthalmopathy and 57 with stable Graves' hyperthyroidism, was used to find distinguishing TCR V-J signatures. Prospective prediction of ophthalmopathy was tested in an independent validation cohort of fewer than 20 hyperthyroidism patients and 17 patients who later progressed to ophthalmopathy. The 100 discovery patients were randomly split 7:3 into training and test sets. The study also compared thyroid tissue and blood T-cell repertoires from several Graves' hyperthyroidism patients. Once sampling was done, hyperthyroidism patients were given methimazole at a starting dose of 30 mg daily, whereas ophthalmopathy patients were given high-dose intravenous methylprednisolone. The paper describes TCR Vbeta CDR3 sequencing of roughly 130 peripheral blood samples, made up of some 40 ophthalmopathy patients, around 78 hyperthyroidism patients and 17 progressor patients.

Spanning cysteine to phenylalanine, the CDR3 consists of 14 amino acids. This entry keeps only the CDR3 DNA: 42 bases, framed from base 1. Trimming at the junction amounts to 9 bases on V and 5 bases on J, and the germline ends lie 19 bases apart. CDR1 and CDR2, per the germline V gene, are SNHLY and FYNNEI. In the case of this clonotype: This receptor's antigen is unknown. This may be a read error, as it is one base from a much larger clone.

The TCR beta CDR3 regions were amplified from RNA transcripts. For the first round of RT-PCR on the TCR CDR3, the HTBI primer set was used together with the Qiagen OneStep RT-PCR kit. The libraries were constructed in a second round of multiplex PCR and then size-selected and purified. The libraries were sequenced on an Illumina HiSeq2000 using paired-end 100 bp reads. The study's processing was this. SOAPnuke was used to process the raw data, removing reads that contained adapters or uncalled bases, had a mean Phred below 15, or lacked an exact match to the constant primer or identifier. COPE v1.2.5 was used to merge high-quality paired reads, and clonotypes were defined as unique nucleotide sequences. MiTCR v1.1 was used to align clonotypes to the IMGT TRBV, TRBD and TRBJ reference segments. The analysis included only V-J combinations with a frequency above 0.0001, which together covered around 99% of the repertoires. A TCS score was defined as the ratio of F50 (clonal expansion) to E x V (chaos), with BLOSUM62-based TCRdist applied between CDR3 peptides within each V-J. Welch's t-statistics and random forest reduced roughly 500 V-J features to 13, which were used in a naive Bayes classifier (R e1071). The public sequencing data were trimmed at Q25 with fastp and processed into clonotypes with MiXCR by TCRdb, which kept only in-frame beta chains. When rows share a CDR3 protein, they turn into one entry using the most common DNA and genes. The V and J calls and clone size are TCRdb's, not the authors'. This sample is represented by just over 550,000 distinct CDR3 sequences; more than 45% of them were singletons. About 7.8% of the sample is taken by the ten largest.

Stable Graves' hyperthyroidism was defined as the absence of progression to ophthalmopathy over 18 months of follow-up. Hyperthyroidism patients were aged 18 to 65 years and newly diagnosed, with disease duration of less than 2 months. Patients with uncontrolled infections, other autoimmune diseases, pregnancy or lactation were excluded. Diagnoses were based on clinical symptoms, serum thyroxine and TRAb, thyroid ultrasound and orbital computed tomography. Trizol reagent was used to extract total RNA, and RNA quality was then checked on an Agilent 2100 Bioanalyzer. What the authors observed across the whole study: Most expanded thyroid clonotypes (frequency above 0.001) were also found in blood, which suggests that blood repertoires may mirror thyroid immune responses. No statistical method was used to set the sample size in advance, and investigators knew the group allocation. Ophthalmopathy was separated from stable hyperthyroidism by a 13 V-J signature model, with approximately 86% sensitivity and around 81% specificity obtained in cross-validation and 80%/75% obtained in testing. In validation, progression to ophthalmopathy was predicted by the model with more than 65% sensitivity and under 85% specificity, a median of about 6.4 months before onset.

This receptor chain uses TRBV2 and TRBJ2-5, with a tentative D gene TRBD1 over 6 matching bases. This TCR derives from a woman younger than 35 with Graves' hyperthyroidism. Donor details come from another sample of the same person, matched by shared clones. Specimen: peripheral blood or thyroid tissue (not recorded which). The CDR3 has the sequence CASGGTGPQETQYF. The nucleotide sequence reads TGTGCCAGTGGGGGCACAGGGCCTCAGGAGACCCAGTACTTC.